The 9 T cell receptor beta chains in this list originate from one sample, sequenced in a study of T-cell memory formation after mild COVID-19 listed by TCRdb under 2021. The library was obtained by 5' RACE. TCRdb records Illumina NovaSeq 6000 as the sequencer. Through fastp at Q25 and MiXCR, TCRdb rebuilt clones from the public reads, retaining in-frame beta chains. Duplicate CDR3 protein sequences are folded into a single record with the most common DNA and genes. This sample is represented by around 300,000 distinct CDR3 sequences; around 13% of them were singletons. About a fifth of the sample is in the top ten clones. Sequencing was performed on PBMCs or a T cell subset sorted from them (not recorded which). The receptors shown here come from a man aged 18 to 30 who had mild COVID-19 (a few samples of this study predate the infection). The sample titles of this study are shuffled in the database, so cell type and time point are left out; the donor was told from shared clones.

The CDR3 reads CASSQDTGRGVRYGYTF. CDR3 bases: TGCGCCAGCAGCCAAGATACGGGCAGGGGGGTTCGATATGGCTACACCTTC. The V call is TRBV4-3, the J call TRBJ1-2; 7 nucleotides line up with TRBD1. The V and J ends lost 0 bases and 5 bases, in that order; junction bases with no gene match: 12. The CDR3 spans 17 residues. The V gene's germline CDR1 is LGHNA and CDR2 YSLEER.

In this sample, this clonotype turned up many times. V and J are TRBV6-5 and TRBJ2-3, with 12 positions matching TRBD2. The CDR3 extends over 17 amino acids. Looked up from germline, CDR1 is MNHEY and CDR2 is SVGAGI. After removal of 2 bases from V and 2 bases from J, the junction contained 5 bases not matched to a gene. The CDR3 loop is CASSYIRLAGDTDTQYF. CDR3 in DNA: TGTGCCAGCAGTTACATCCGACTAGCGGGGGACACAGATACGCAGTATTTT.

The chain recombines TRBV11-2 with TRBJ2-2; unclear D gene. In germline, CDR1 is SGHAT, CDR2 FQNNGV. Trimming cost V 1 base and J 6 bases, with 12 bases left between them. The CDR3 length is 15 residues. CDR3 loop: CASSLVLVLAGELFF. As DNA, the CDR3 is TGTGCCAGCAGCTTAGTTCTCGTATTGGCCGGGGAGCTGTTTTTT.

For this clonotype: The junction and the germline gene differ at one end; a read error may be behind it. This chain uses TRBV18 with TRBJ2-3; 13 nucleotides align to TRBD2. Germline V gives CDR1 KGHSH, CDR2 LQKENI. CDR3 length equals 18 residues. The CDR3 region is CASSPGLAGVIGTGTQYF. The DNA for the CDR3 is TGTGCCAGCTCACCAGGACTAGCGGGGGTCATCGGCACAGGTACGCAGTATTTT.

This clonotype turned up a few times. The chain has TRBV5-1 and TRBJ2-3; 9 bases align to TRBD1. The CDR3 loop spans 17 amino acids. J was trimmed by 1 base and V by 3 bases; bases with no gene match: 9. CDR1 is SGHRS, CDR2 YFSETQ, per germline. The CDR3 reads CASSSPGQGRGTDTQYF. CDR3 in DNA: TGCGCCAGCAGCTCCCCGGGACAGGGAAGGGGCACAGATACGCAGTATTTT.

The J gene is TRBJ2-1, the V gene TRBV29-1, with D possibly matching TRBD1 (7 bases). Germline V lookup: CDR1 SQVTM, CDR2 ANQGSEA. The CDR3 length is 14 residues. V lost 2 bases to trimming and J lost 4 bases, with 12 bases between them. The CDR3 protein is CSVEWAGGYNEQFF. Here the CDR3 DNA reads TGCAGCGTTGAATGGGCAGGGGGGTACAATGAGCAGTTCTTC.

This clonotype was counted between two and nine times. CDR3 sequence: CASSRTSGGAGETQYF. In nucleotides, the CDR3 is TGTGCCAGCAGTCGGACTAGCGGGGGGGCTGGGGAGACCCAGTACTTC. This rearrangement joins TRBV12-3 or TRBV12-4 to TRBJ2-5; TRBD2 matches at 15 bases. Germline trimming cut 5 bases from V and 5 bases from J; bases unmatched to any gene: 6. This CDR3 contains 16 residues.

In DNA, the CDR3 is TGCAGCGTTGACGGGGCCAGGGAGGTCCCAGATACGCAGTATTTT. Residues: CSVDGAREVPDTQYF. The chain has TRBV29-1 and TRBJ2-3, with D possibly matching TRBD2 (6 bases). The germline V gene has CDR1 SQVTM and CDR2 ANQGSEA. The CDR3 is 15 amino acids. Trimming pared 3 bases from V and 4 bases from J, leaving 17 bases between.

This rearrangement joins TRBV5-6 to TRBJ1-6; no clear D. There are 15 residues in the CDR3. From germline, CDR1 is SGHDT and CDR2 YYEEEE. Trimming cost V 1 base and J 0 bases, with 5 bases left between them. The CDR3 is CASSLMISYNSPLHF. CDR3 in DNA: TGTGCCAGCAGCTTGATGATCTCCTATAATTCACCCCTCCACTTT.